This T cell receptor (beta chain) was identified in a study of T cell responses to AZD1222 COVID-19 vaccine. Study-wide results and limits: The study found vaccine-associated CD4 TCRs spanning spike, dominant at 160-218 and 743-854. Two doses of AZD1222 preceded a rise in Spike-specific TCR breadth and depth.

The method was immunoSEQ multiplex PCR; TCRdb's version includes in-frame clones alone and lacks a portion of them. The table records 150,000 to 200,000 clones, around 93% of them present only once. V gave up 7 bases and J gave up 4 bases, with 8 bases separating them. Germline V lookup: CDR1 MNHEY, CDR2 SMNVEV (reference sequence). CDR3 length equals 11 residues. Worth noting for this clone: The antigen remains unidentified.

Sample: peripheral blood, taken on day 0 of AZD1222 vaccination. This receptor was obtained from an adult in good health. The V and J genes are TRBV27 and TRBJ2-7; D not certain. Written as DNA, the CDR3 is TGTGCCAGCACCTGGCAGTACGAGCAGTACTTC. Its protein product is CASTWQYEQYF.